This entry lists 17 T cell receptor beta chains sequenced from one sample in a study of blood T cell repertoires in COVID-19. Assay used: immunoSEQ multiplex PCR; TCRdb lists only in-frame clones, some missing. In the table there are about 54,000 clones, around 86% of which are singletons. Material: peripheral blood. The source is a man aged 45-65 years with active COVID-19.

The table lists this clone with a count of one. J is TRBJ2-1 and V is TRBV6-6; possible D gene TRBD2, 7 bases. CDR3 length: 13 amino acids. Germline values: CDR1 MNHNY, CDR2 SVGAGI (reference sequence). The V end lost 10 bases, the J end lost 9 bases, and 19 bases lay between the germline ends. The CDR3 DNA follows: TGTGCCACCTGGGAGGGGGTTTATAGTGAGCAGTTCTTC. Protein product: CATWEGVYSEQFF.

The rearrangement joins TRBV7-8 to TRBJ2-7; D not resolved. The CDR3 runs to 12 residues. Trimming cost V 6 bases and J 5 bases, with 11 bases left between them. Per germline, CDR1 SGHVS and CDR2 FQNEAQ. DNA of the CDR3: TGTGCCAGCAGTACGCAGGTGGACGAGCAGTACTTC. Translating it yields CASSTQVDEQYF.

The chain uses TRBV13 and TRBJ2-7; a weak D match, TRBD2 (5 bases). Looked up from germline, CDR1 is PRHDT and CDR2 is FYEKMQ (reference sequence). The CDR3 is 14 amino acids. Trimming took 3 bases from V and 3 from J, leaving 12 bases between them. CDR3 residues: CASSFYGVVYEQYF. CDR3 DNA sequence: TGTGCCAGCAGCTTTTACGGGGTTGTCTACGAGCAGTACTTC.

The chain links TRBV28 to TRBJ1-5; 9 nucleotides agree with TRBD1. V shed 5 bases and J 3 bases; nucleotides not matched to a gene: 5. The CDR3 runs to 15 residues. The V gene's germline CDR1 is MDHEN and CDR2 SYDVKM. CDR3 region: CASSTDRGVNQPQHF. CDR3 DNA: TGTGCCAGCAGTACGGACAGGGGCGTCAATCAGCCCCAGCATTTT. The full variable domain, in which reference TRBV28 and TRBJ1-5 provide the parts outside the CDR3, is DVKVTQSSRYLVKRTGEKVFLECVQDMDHENMFWYRQDPGLGLRLIYFSYDVKMKEKGDIPEGYSVSREKKERFSLILESASTNQTSMYLCASSTDRGVNQPQHFGDGTRLSIL.

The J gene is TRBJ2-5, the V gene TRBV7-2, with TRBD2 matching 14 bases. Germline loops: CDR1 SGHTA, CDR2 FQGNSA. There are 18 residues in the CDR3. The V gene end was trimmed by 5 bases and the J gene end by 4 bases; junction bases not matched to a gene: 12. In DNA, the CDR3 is TGTGCCAGCAGCAGACGACTAGCGGGGGGGCATCCCTCAGAGACCCAGTACTTC. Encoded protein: CASSRRLAGGHPSETQYF. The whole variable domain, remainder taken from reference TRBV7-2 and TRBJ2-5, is GAGVSQSPSNKVTEKGKDVELRCDPISGHTALYWYRQSLGQGLEFLIYFQGNSAPDKSGLPSDRFSAERTGGSVSTLTIQRTQQEDSAVYLCASSRRLAGGHPSETQYFGPGTRLLVL.

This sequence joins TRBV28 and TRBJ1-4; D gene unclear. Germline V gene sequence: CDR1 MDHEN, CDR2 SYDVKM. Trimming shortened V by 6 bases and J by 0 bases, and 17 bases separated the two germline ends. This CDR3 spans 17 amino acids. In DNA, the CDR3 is TGTGCCAGCAGCCTATTTCCGGCGGTACCAACTAATGAAAAACTGTTTTTT. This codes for CASSLFPAVPTNEKLFF. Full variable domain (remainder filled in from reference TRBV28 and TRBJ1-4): DVKVTQSSRYLVKRTGEKVFLECVQDMDHENMFWYRQDPGLGLRLIYFSYDVKMKEKGDIPEGYSVSREKKERFSLILESASTNQTSMYLCASSLFPAVPTNEKLFFGSGTQLSVL.

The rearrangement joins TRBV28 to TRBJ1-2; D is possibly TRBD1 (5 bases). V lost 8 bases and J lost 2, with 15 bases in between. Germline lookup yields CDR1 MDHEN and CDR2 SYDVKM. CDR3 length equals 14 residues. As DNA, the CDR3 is TGTGCCAGCGGGGGAGGGACGGACAACTATGGCTACACCTTC. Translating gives CASGGGTDNYGYTF.

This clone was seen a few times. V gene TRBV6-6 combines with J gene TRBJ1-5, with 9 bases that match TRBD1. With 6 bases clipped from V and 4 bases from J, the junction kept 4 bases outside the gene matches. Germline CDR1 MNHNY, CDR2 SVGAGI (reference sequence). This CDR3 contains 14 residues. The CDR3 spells CASRPDRGNQPQHF. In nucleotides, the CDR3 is TGTGCCAGCAGGCCGGACAGGGGTAATCAGCCCCAGCATTTT.

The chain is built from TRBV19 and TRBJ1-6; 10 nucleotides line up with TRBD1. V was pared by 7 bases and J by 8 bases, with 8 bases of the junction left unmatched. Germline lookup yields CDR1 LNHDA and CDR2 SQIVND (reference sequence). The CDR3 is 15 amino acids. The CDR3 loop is CASNPTGGFDSPLHF. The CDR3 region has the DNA TGTGCCAGTAACCCGACAGGGGGCTTTGATTCACCCCTCCACTTT.

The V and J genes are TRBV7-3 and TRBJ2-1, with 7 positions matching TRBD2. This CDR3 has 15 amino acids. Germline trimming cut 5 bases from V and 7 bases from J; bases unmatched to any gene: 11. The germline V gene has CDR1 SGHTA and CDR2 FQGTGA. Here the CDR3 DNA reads TGTGCCAGCAGCCCCTTGGGGGAGGGCCCGAATGAGCAGTTCTTC. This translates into CASSPLGEGPNEQFF.

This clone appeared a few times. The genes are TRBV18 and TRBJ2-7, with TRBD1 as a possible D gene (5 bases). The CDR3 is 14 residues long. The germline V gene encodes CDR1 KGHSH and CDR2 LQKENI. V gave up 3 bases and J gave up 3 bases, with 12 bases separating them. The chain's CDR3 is CASSPPDSHYEQYF. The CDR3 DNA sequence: TGTGCCAGCTCACCTCCTGACAGCCACTACGAGCAGTACTTC. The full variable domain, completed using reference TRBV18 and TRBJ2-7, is NAGVMQNPRHLVRRRGQEARLRCSPMKGHSHVYWYRQLPEEGLKFMVYLQKENIIDESGMPKERFSAEFPKEGPSILRIQQVVRGDSAAYFCASSPPDSHYEQYFGPGTRLTVT.

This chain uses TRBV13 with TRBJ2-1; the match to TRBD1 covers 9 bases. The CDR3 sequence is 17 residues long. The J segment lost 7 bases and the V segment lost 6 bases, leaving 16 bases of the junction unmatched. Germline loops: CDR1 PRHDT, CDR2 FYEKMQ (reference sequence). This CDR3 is CASSPISGTGLFNEQFF. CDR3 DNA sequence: TGTGCCAGCAGTCCTATCTCCGGGACAGGGCTTTTTAATGAGCAGTTCTTC. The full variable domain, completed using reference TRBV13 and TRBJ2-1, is AAGVIQSPRHLIKEKRETATLKCYPIPRHDTVYWYQQGPGQDPQFLISFYEKMQSDKGSIPDRFSAQQFSDYHSELNMSSLELGDSALYFCASSPISGTGLFNEQFFGPGTRLTVL.

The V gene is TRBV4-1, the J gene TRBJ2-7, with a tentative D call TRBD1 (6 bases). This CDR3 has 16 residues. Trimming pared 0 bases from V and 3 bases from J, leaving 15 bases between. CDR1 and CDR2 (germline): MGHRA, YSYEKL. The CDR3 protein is CASSQDLPLGGYEQYF. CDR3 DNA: TGCGCCAGCAGCCAAGATCTCCCCCTAGGGGGCTACGAGCAGTACTTC.

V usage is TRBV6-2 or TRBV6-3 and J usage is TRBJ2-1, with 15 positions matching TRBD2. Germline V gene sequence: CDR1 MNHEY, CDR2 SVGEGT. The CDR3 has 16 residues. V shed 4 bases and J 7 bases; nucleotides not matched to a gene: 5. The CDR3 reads CASSWWTSGGGNEQFF. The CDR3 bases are TGTGCCAGCAGTTGGTGGACTAGCGGGGGGGGAAATGAGCAGTTCTTC.

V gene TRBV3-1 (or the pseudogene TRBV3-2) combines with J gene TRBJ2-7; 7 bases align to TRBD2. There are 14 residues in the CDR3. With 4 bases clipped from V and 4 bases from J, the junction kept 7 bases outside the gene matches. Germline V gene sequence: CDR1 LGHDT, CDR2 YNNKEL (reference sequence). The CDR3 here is CASSLGGQAYEQYF. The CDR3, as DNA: TGTGCCAGCAGCCTGGGAGGGCAAGCGTACGAGCAGTACTTC.

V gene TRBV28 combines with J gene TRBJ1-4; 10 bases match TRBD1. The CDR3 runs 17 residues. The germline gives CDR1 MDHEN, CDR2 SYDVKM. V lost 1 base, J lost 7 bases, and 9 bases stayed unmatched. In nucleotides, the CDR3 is TGTGCCAGCAGTTTATCAGGACAGGGGGGATTTGGTGAAAAACTGTTTTTT. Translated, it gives CASSLSGQGGFGEKLFF.

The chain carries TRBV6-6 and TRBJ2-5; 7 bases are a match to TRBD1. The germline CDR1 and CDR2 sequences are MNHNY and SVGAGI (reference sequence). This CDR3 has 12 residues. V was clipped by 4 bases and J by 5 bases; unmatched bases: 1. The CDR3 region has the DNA TGTGCCAGCAGTTTCAGGGGGGAGACCCAGTACTTC. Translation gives CASSFRGETQYF.